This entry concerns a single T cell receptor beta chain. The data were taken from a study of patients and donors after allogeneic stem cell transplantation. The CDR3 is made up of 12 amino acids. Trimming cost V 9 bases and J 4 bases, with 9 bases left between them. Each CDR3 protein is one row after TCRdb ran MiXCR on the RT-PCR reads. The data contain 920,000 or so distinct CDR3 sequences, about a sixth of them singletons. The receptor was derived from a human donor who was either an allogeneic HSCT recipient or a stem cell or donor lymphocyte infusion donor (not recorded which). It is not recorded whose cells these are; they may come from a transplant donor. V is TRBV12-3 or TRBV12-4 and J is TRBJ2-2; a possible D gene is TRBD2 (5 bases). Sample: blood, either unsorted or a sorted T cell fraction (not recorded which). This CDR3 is CASMAGTGELFF. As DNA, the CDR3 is TGTGCCAGTATGGCGGGCACCGGGGAGCTGTTTTTT.